The 5 T cell receptor beta chains presented below share a single source sample, sequenced in a study of T cells in Graves' hyperthyroidism and ophthalmopathy. Authors of the study amplified TCR beta CDR3 regions from RNA transcripts. The HTBI primer set drove a first-round RT-PCR of the TCR CDR3. TCRdb fed the multiplex PCR reads into MiXCR, producing one record per CDR3 protein. The data hold roughly 740,000 distinct CDR3 sequences, with roughly 15% observed a single time. Material for sequencing was blood. These receptor sequences come from a young man with Graves' hyperthyroidism.

The chain is built from TRBV12-3 or TRBV12-4 and TRBJ2-1, with TRBD2 matching over 13 bases. The V gene end was trimmed by 5 bases and the J gene end by 3 bases; junction bases not matched to a gene: 7. The CDR3 has 17 residues. The CDR3: CASSRPLAGGFYNEQFF. CDR3 nucleotides: TGTGCCAGCAGTCGTCCACTAGCGGGAGGGTTCTACAATGAGCAGTTCTTC.

This clonotype was observed at least ten times. The chain uses TRBV27 and TRBJ1-2, with 9 bases identical to TRBD1. The CDR3 has 14 residues. With V trimmed by 4 bases and J by 6 bases, 6 bases remained unmatched. Germline values: CDR1 MNHEY, CDR2 SMNVEV (reference sequence). The CDR3 region has the DNA TGTGCCAGCAGTTCGACGGGACAGGGTGATGGCTACACCTTC. Protein: CASSSTGQGDGYTF.

The chain joins TRBV20-1 to TRBJ2-1; the match to TRBD2 covers 9 bases. Per the germline V gene, CDR1 is DFQATT and CDR2 is SNEGSKA (reference sequence). The CDR3 totals 14 residues. V was clipped by 5 bases and J by 3 bases; unmatched bases: 5. CDR3 DNA: TGCAGTGCTCGTAGCGGGAGTGACTACAATGAGCAGTTCTTC. Encoded protein: CSARSGSDYNEQFF.

The table lists this clonotype with a few counts. The chain employs TRBV10-3 and TRBJ2-7, with D possibly matching TRBD1 (6 bases). Looked up from germline, CDR1 is ENHRY and CDR2 is SYGVKD. The ends were cut back, 7 bases at V and 1 base at J, with 14 bases in the middle. The CDR3 spans 14 residues. The CDR3 coding sequence is TGTGCCATCATGCGGGCAGGGGCGTCCTACGAGCAGTACTTC. Translated: CAIMRAGASYEQYF.

This clonotype was detected only a few times. The chain recombines TRBV20-1 with TRBJ1-6; 9 bases fit TRBD1. The CDR3 is 14 residues long. The junction had 6 bases not matched to a gene; V was cut back by 2 bases and J by 10 bases. Germline values: CDR1 DFQATT, CDR2 SNEGSKA (reference sequence). The CDR3 DNA reads as TGCAGTGCTAGACCGCCGGGACAGGGATCACCCCTCCACTTT. Residues: CSARPPGQGSPLHF.